The 10 T cell receptor beta chains below were found in one sample sequenced in a study of blood T cell repertoires in COVID-19. The assay was immunoSEQ multiplex PCR, and TCRdb's table has in-frame clones only and misses some. The table shows about 170,000 clones, with roughly 87% occurring only once. The specimen sequenced was peripheral blood. These receptors were obtained from a woman aged 45 to 65 with acute or convalescent COVID-19.

The CDR3 protein is CASSLPPVDKPNYGYTF. The CDR3 region has the DNA TGTGCCAGCAGCTTACCTCCGGTGGACAAGCCAAACTATGGCTACACCTTC. The V and J genes are TRBV11-3 and TRBJ1-2; a weak D match, TRBD1 (5 bases). The V gene's germline CDR1 is SGHNT and CDR2 YENEEA. Trimming shortened V by 2 bases and J by 2 bases, and 18 bases separated the two germline ends. The length of the CDR3 is 17 residues.

In its sample, this clone was seen once. The V and J genes are TRBV3-1 (or the pseudogene TRBV3-2) and TRBJ2-3; a weak D match, TRBD2 (6 bases). Trimming left V 8 bases short and J 0 bases short, with 6 bases between. The CDR3 is 12 amino acids. Germline CDR1 is LGHDT and CDR2 is YNNKEL (reference sequence). CDR3 sequence reads: CASGTSTDTQYF. Here the CDR3 DNA reads TGTGCCAGCGGGACTAGCACAGATACGCAGTATTTT.

The V and J genes are TRBV6-5 and TRBJ1-5; unclear D gene. V shed 2 bases and J shed 2 bases, with 10 bases lying between them. Germline assignment: CDR1 MNHEY and CDR2 SVGAGI. The CDR3 spans 15 residues. The CDR3 reads CASSYGRWGNQPQHF. The CDR3 coding sequence is TGTGCCAGCAGTTACGGGCGTTGGGGCAATCAGCCCCAGCATTTT.

The chain uses TRBV19 and TRBJ2-2, with 11 bases fitting TRBD2. Trimming cost V 8 bases and J 7 bases; bases outside gene matches: 9. CDR1 is LNHDA, CDR2 SQIVND, per germline (reference sequence). The CDR3 runs to 15 residues. The CDR3 sequence: CASYHSGRAGGELFF. As DNA, the CDR3 is TGTGCCAGTTACCATAGCGGGAGGGCTGGCGGGGAGCTGTTTTTT.

V and J are TRBV18 and TRBJ1-4; 10 bases align to TRBD1. This CDR3 has 16 residues. Germline CDR1 is KGHSH and CDR2 is LQKENI. V shed 3 bases and J 6 bases; nucleotides not matched to a gene: 7. CDR3 DNA: TGTGCCAGCTCACCGCGACCGGGGACAGGGGATGAAAAACTGTTTTTT. Its protein is CASSPRPGTGDEKLFF.

The chain recombines TRBV7-8 with TRBJ1-3; D is ambiguous. Germline values: CDR1 SGHVS, CDR2 FQNEAQ. Trimming left V 1 base short and J 0 bases short, with 7 bases between. The CDR3 loop spans 15 amino acids. The CDR3, as DNA: TGTGCCAGCAGCTTAGTGCCGGGCTCTGGAAACACCATATATTTT. This codes for CASSLVPGSGNTIYF.

The chain employs TRBV3-1 (or the pseudogene TRBV3-2) and TRBJ2-4; 11 nucleotides line up with TRBD1. The germline gives CDR1 LGHDT, CDR2 YNNKEL (reference sequence). The CDR3 has 19 residues. The V gene end was trimmed by 1 base and the J gene end by 0 bases; junction bases not matched to a gene: 8. The CDR3 sequence: CASSQGRDRGLGAKNIQYF. The CDR3 region has the DNA TGTGCCAGCAGCCAAGGGAGGGACAGGGGGTTGGGAGCCAAAAACATTCAGTACTTC.

This clone has just one count. This chain links TRBV9 with TRBJ2-7; D uncertain. Germline CDR1 SGDLS, CDR2 YYNGEE. V gave up 4 bases and J gave up 0 bases, with 14 bases separating them. The CDR3 loop spans 15 amino acids. The chain's CDR3 is CASSPQEESSYEQYF. The CDR3 DNA follows: TGTGCCAGCAGCCCCCAGGAAGAGAGCTCCTACGAGCAGTACTTC.

This chain uses TRBV2 with TRBJ1-2, with D perhaps matching TRBD1 (5 bases). The germline V and J ends were trimmed by 3 bases and 7 bases, with 9 bases remaining between them. The CDR3 has 12 residues. The germline V gene encodes CDR1 SNHLY and CDR2 FYNNEI. The CDR3 reads CASSETAGGYTF. The CDR3 coding sequence is TGTGCCAGCAGTGAGACAGCGGGTGGCTACACCTTC. Based on the CDR3 plus reference TRBV2 and TRBJ1-2, the full variable domain is EPEVTQTPSHQVTQMGQEVILRCVPISNHLYFYWYRQILGQKVEFLVSFYNNEISEKSEIFDDQFSVERPDGSNFTLKIRSTKLEDSAMYFCASSETAGGYTFGSGTRLTVV.

The chain recombines TRBV6-5 with TRBJ2-7; weak D call: TRBD2 (5 bases). Germline CDR1 is MNHEY and CDR2 is SVGAGI. This CDR3 is 16 amino acids long. V gave up 2 bases and J gave up 4 bases, with 18 bases separating them. CDR3 sequence reads: CASSYTSGNPPYEQYF. DNA for the CDR3: TGTGCCAGCAGTTACACCTCCGGGAATCCCCCGTACGAGCAGTACTTC.